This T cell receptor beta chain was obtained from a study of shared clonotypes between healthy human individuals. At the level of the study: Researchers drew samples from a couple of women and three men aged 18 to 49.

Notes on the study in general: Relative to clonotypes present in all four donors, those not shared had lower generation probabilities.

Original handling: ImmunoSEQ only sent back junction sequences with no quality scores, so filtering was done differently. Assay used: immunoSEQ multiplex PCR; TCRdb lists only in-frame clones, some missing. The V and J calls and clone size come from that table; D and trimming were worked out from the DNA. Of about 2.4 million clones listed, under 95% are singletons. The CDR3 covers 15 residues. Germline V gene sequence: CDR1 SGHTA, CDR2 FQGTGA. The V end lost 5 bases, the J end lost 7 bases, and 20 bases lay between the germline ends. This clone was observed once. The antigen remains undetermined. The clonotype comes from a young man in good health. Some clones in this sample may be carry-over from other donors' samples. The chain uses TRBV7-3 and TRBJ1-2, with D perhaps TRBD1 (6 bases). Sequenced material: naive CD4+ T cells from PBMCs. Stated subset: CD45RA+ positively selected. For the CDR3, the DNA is TGTGCCAGCAGCCCTATTTCTGGGGGGCGGGGTGGCTACACCTTC. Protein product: CASSPISGGRGGYTF.